This T cell receptor (beta chain) was recovered during a study of cytomegalovirus exposure and HLA in healthy donors. Notes on the study in general: HLA allele associations emerged for 17,000 or so TCR beta sequences in a later analysis, at 0.05 false discovery rate.

Whereas donors were nominally healthy upon sampling, unrecorded immune exposures were probable. CDR1 and CDR2 from the germline V gene are SQVTM and ANQGSEA. The ends lost 6 bases at V and 4 bases at J; junction bases unmatched: 13. This CDR3 contains 15 residues. Comments on this clone: Its specificity is not known.

The PCR employed 60 Vbeta primers together with 13 Jbeta primers. Using immunoSEQ multiplex PCR, the repertoire was profiled, and TCRdb retains in-frame clones only, with some absent. Of 100,000 to 140,000 clones listed, around 77% are singletons. This chain connects TRBV29-1 to TRBJ1-2, with 8 bases that match TRBD1. The sequence was collected from a male donor in good health and CMV-seronegative. The source material was PBMCs. The CDR3 bases are TGCAGCGTCGCTACCGACAGGGGCCGGGGCTATGGCTACACCTTC. Translating gives CSVATDRGRGYGYTF.